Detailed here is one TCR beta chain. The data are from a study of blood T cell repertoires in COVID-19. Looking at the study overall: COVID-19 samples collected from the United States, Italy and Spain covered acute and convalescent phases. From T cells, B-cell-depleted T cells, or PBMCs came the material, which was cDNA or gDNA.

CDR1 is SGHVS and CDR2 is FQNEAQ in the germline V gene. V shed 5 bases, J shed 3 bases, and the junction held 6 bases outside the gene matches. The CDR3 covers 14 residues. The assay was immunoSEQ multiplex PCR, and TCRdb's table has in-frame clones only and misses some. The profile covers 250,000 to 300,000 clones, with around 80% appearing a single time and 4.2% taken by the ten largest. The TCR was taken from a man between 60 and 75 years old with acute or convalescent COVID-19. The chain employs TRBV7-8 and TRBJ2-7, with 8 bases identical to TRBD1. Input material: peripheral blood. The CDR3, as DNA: TGTGCCAGCAGCCTGGACAGGGCCTACTACGAGCAGTACTTC. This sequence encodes CASSLDRAYYEQYF.